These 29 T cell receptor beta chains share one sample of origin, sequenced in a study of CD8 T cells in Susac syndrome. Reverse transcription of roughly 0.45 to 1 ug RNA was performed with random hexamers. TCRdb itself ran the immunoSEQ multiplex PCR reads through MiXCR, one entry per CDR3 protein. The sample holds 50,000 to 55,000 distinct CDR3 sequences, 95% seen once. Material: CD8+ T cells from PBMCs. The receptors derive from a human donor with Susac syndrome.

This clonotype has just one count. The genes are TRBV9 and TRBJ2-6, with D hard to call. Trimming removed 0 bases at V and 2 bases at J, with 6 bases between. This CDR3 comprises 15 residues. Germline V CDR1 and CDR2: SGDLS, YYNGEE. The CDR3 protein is CASSVGSAGANVLTF. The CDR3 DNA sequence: TGTGCCAGCAGCGTAGGGTCCGCTGGGGCCAACGTCCTGACTTTC.

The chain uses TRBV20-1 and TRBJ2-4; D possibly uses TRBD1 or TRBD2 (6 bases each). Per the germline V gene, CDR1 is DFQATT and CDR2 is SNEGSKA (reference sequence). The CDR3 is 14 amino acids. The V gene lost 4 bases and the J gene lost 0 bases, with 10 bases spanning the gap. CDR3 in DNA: TGCAGTGCTATGGGGGGCGCAGCCAAAAACATTCAGTACTTC. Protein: CSAMGGAAKNIQYF.

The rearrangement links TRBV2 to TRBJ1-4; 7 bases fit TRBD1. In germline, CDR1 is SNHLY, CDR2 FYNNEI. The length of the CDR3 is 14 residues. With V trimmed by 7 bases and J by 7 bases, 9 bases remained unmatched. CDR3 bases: TGTGCCAGCACCTTACAGGGGATGGGTGAAAAACTGTTTTTT. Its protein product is CASTLQGMGEKLFF.

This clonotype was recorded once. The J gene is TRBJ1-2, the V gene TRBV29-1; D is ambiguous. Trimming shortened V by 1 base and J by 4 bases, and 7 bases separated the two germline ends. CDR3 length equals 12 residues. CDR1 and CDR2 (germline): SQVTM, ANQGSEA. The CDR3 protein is CSVEASAYGYTF. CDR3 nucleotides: TGCAGCGTTGAAGCATCCGCCTATGGCTACACCTTC. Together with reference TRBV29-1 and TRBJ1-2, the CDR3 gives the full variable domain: SAVISQKPSRDICQRGTSLTIQCQVDSQVTMMFWYRQQPGQSLTLIATANQGSEATYESGFVIDKFPISRPNLTFSTLTVSNMSPEDSSIYLCSVEASAYGYTFGSGTRLTVV.

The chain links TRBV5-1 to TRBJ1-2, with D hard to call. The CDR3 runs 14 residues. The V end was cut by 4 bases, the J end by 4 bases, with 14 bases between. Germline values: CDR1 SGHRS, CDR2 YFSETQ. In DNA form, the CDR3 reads TGCGCCAGCAGCGGGGAGGAGTTGGGCTATGGCTACACCTTC. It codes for CASSGEELGYGYTF.

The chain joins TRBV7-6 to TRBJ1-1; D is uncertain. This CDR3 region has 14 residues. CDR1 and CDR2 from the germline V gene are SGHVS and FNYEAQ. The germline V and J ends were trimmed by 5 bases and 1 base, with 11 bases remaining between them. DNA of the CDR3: TGTGCCAGCAGCCCCCGGGGAGCGAACACTGAAGCTTTCTTT. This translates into CASSPRGANTEAFF.

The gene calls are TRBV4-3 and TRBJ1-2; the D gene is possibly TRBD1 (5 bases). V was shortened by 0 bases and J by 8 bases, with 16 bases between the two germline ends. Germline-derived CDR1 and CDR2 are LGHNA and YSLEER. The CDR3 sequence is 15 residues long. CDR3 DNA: TGCGCCAGCAGCCAAGATCCTGGACTTCAGGGAGGCTACACCTTC. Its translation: CASSQDPGLQGGYTF.

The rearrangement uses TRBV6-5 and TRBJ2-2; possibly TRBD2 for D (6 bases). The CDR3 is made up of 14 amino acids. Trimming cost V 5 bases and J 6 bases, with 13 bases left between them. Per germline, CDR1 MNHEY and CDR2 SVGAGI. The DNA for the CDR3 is TGTGCCAGCAGTCCGATGGGACTCGCCGGGGAGCTGTTTTTT. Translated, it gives CASSPMGLAGELFF.

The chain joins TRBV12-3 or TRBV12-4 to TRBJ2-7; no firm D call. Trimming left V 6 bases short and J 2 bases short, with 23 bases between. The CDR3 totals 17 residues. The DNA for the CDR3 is TGTGCCAGCAGCTCCTCCAGTTTCTCCGGGCCAACCTACGAGCAGTACTTC. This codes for CASSSSSFSGPTYEQYF.

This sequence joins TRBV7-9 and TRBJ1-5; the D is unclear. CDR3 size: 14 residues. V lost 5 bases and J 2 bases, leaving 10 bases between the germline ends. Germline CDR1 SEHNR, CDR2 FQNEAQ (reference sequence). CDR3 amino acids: CASSPVVGNQPQHF. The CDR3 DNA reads TGTGCCAGCAGCCCCGTGGTAGGCAATCAGCCCCAGCATTTT.

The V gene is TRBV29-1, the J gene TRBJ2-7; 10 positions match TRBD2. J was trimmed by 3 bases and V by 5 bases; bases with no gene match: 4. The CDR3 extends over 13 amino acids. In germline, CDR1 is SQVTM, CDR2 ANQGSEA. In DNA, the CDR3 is TGCAGCGTTAGCGGGGGGGCCTTCTACGAGCAGTACTTC. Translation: CSVSGGAFYEQYF.

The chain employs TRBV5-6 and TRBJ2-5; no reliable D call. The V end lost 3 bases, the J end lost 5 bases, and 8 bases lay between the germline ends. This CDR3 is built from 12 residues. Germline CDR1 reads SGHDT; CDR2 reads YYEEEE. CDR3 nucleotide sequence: TGTGCCAGCAGCTCCGAGGTTGAGACCCAGTACTTC. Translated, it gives CASSSEVETQYF.

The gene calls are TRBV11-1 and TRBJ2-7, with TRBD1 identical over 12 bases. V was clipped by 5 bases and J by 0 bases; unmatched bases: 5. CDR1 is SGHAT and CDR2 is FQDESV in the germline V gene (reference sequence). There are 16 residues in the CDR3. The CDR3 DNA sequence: TGTGCCAGCAGCAACCCGGGACAGGGGGCCTCCTACGAGCAGTACTTC. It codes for CASSNPGQGASYEQYF.

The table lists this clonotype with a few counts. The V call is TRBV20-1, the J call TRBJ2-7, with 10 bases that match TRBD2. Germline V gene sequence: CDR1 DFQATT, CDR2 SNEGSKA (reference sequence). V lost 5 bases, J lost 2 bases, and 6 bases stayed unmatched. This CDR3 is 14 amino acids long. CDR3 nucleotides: TGCAGTGCTCTCACTAGCGGGGCTACCTACGAGCAGTACTTC. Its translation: CSALTSGATYEQYF.

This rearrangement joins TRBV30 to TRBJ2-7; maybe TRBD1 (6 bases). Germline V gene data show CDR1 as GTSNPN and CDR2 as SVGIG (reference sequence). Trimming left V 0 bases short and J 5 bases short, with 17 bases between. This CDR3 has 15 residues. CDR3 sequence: CAWSVPPGVTDEQYF. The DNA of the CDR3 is TGTGCCTGGAGTGTCCCACCAGGGGTCACCGACGAGCAGTACTTC.

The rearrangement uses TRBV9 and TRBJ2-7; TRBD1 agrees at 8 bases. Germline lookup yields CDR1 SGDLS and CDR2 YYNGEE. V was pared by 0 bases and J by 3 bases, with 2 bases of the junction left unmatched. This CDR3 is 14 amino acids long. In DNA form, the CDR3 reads TGTGCCAGCAGCGTAGATACAGGGGGCTACGAGCAGTACTTC. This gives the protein CASSVDTGGYEQYF.

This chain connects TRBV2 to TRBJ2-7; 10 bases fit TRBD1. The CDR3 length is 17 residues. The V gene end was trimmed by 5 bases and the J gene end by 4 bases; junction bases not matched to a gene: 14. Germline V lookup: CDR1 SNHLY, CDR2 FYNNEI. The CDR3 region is CASSHNRDRGQTYEQYF. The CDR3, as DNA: TGTGCCAGCAGTCATAACCGGGACAGGGGACAGACTTACGAGCAGTACTTC.

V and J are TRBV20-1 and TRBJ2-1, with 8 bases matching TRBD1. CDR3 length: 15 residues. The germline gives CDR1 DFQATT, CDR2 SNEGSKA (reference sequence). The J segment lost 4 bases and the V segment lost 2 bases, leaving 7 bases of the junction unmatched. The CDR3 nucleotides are TGCAGTGCTAGACGCCGACAGGGGATATACAATGAGCAGTTCTTC. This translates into CSARRRQGIYNEQFF.

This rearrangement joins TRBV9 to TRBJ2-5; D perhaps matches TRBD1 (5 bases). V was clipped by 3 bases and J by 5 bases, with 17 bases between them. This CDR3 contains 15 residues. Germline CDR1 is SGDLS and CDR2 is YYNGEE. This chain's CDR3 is CASSGHLGAFETQYF. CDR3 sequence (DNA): TGTGCCAGCAGCGGCCACCTTGGGGCCTTTGAGACCCAGTACTTC.

The CDR3 spells CASSVVQRDGYTF. CDR3 DNA sequence: TGTGCCAGCAGCGTTGTCCAGAGAGATGGCTACACCTTC. The chain carries TRBV9 and TRBJ1-2; no clear D. Germline V lookup: CDR1 SGDLS, CDR2 YYNGEE. The ends were cut back, 2 bases at V and 6 bases at J, with 11 bases in the middle. The CDR3 totals 13 residues.

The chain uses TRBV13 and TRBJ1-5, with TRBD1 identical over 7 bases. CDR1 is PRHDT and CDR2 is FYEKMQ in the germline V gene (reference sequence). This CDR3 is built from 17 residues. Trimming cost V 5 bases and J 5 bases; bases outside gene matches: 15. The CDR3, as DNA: TGTGCCAGCAGCGCCCGCCGGGACAGCAAAACTCATCAGCCCCAGCATTTT. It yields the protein CASSARRDSKTHQPQHF.

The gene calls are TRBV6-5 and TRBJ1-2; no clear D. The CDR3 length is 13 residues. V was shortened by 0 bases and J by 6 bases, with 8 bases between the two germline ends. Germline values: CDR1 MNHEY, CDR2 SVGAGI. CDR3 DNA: TGTGCCAGCAGTTACTCTACGGCGGATGGCTACACCTTC. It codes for CASSYSTADGYTF.

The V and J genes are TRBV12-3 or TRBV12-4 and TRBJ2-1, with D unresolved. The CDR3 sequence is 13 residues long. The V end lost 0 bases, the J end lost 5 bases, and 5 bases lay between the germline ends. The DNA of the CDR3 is TGTGCCAGCAGTTTAGCGGAAAACAATGAGCAGTTCTTC. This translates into CASSLAENNEQFF.

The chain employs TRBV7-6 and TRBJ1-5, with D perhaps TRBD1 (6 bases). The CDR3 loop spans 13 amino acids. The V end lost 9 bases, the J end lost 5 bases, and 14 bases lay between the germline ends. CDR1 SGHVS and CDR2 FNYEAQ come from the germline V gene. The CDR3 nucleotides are TGTGCCAGGAGGGGGGGAAACCATCAGCCCCAGCATTTT. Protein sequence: CARRGGNHQPQHF. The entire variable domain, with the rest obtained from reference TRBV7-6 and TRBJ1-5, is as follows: GAGVSQSPRYKVTKRGQDVALRCDPISGHVSLYWYRQALGQGPEFLTYFNYEAQQDKSGLPNDRFSAERPEGSISTLTIQRTEQRDSAMYRCARRGGNHQPQHFGDGTRLSIL.

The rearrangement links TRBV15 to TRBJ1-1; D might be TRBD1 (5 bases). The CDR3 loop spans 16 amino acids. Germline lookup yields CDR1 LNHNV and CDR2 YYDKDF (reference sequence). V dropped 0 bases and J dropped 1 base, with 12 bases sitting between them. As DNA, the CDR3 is TGTGCCACCAGCAGAGATTTTAGGGGATGGAACACTGAAGCTTTCTTT. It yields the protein CATSRDFRGWNTEAFF.

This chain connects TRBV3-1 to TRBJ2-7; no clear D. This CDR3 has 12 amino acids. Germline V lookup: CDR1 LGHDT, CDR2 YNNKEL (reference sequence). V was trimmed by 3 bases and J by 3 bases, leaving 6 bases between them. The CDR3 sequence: CASSHAVYEQYF. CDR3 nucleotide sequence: TGTGCCAGCAGCCACGCCGTCTACGAGCAGTACTTC.

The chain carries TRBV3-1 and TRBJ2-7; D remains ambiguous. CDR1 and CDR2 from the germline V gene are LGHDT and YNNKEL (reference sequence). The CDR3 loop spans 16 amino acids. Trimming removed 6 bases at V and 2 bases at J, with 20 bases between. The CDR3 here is CASRCSRKRPAYEQYF. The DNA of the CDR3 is TGTGCCAGCAGATGCAGCAGAAAGCGACCCGCCTACGAGCAGTACTTC.

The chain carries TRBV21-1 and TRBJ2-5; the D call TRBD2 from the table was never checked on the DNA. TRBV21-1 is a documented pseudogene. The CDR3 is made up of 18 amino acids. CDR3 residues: CASSKKGLAGGPGETQYF. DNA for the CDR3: TGTGCCAGCAGCAAAAAGGGGTTGGCGGGGGGGCCTGGAGAGACCCAGTACTTC.

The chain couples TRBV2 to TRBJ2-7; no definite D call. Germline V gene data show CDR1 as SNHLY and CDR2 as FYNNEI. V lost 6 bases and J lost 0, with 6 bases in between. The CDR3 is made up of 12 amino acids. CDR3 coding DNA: TGTGCCAGCAGATGGATCTCCTACGAGCAGTACTTC. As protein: CASRWISYEQYF.